This T cell receptor beta chain was profiled in a study of shared clonotypes between healthy human individuals. Donors had no recently reported acute infections or vaccinations and were HIV-negative. Caucasian adults living in Nashville, Tennessee, provided all samples. Some clones are missing from TCRdb's copy, which holds only in-frame ones; the method was immunoSEQ multiplex PCR. The sample comprises 300,000 to 400,000 clones, roughly 70% of which are singletons, and 10% rests with the top ten. Germline trimming cut 7 bases from V and 1 base from J; bases unmatched to any gene: 8. Per germline, CDR1 SQVTM and CDR2 ANQGSEA. This CDR3 comprises 14 residues.

The chain employs TRBV29-1 and TRBJ1-1; TRBD1 matches 8 bases. The TCR comes from a young man in good health. Sample: memory CD4+ T cells sorted from blood. Subset defined: CD45RA-negative fraction. CDR3 loop: CSAISGTGNTEAFF. The CDR3 DNA follows: TGCAGCGCTATTTCCGGGACAGGGAACACTGAAGCTTTCTTT. Based on the CDR3 plus reference TRBV29-1 and TRBJ1-1, the full variable domain is SAVISQKPSRDICQRGTSLTIQCQVDSQVTMMFWYRQQPGQSLTLIATANQGSEATYESGFVIDKFPISRPNLTFSTLTVSNMSPEDSSIYLCSAISGTGNTEAFFGQGTRLTVV.